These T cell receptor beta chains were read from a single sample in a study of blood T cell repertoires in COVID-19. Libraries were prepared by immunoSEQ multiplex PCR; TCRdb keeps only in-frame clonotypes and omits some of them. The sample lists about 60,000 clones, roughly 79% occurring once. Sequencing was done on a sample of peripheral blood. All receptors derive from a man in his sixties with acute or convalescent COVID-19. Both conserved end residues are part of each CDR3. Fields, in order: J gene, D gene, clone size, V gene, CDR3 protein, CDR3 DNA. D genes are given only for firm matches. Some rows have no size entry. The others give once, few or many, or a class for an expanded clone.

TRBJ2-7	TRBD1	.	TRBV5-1	CASSGDRGDYEQYF	TGCGCCAGCAGCGGGGACAGGGGGGACTACGAGCAGTACTTC
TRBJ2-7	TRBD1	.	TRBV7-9	CASSWLQGAYEQYF	TGTGCCAGCAGCTGGCTACAGGGGGCCTACGAGCAGTACTTC
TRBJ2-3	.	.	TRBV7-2	CASSRGADTQYF	TGTGCCAGCAGCCGAGGTGCAGATACGCAGTATTTT
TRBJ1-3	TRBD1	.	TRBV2	CATKDRSSGNTIYF	TGTGCCACCAAGGACAGGAGCTCTGGAAACACCATATATTTT
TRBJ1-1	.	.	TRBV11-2	CASSLAGDAEAFF	TGTGCCAGCAGCTTAGCAGGGGACGCTGAAGCTTTCTTT
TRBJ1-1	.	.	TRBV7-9	CASSLGGPGTEAFF	TGTGCCAGCAGCTTAGGGGGGCCGGGCACTGAAGCTTTCTTT
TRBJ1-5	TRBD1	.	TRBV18	CASSPGTGGLGPQHF	TGTGCCAGCTCACCTGGGACAGGGGGCCTGGGGCCCCAGCATTTT
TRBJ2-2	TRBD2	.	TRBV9	CASLAGGPLNTGELFF	TGTGCCAGTCTAGCGGGGGGCCCCTTGAACACCGGGGAGCTGTTTTTT
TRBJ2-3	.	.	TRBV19	CASSIDSTLADTQYF	TGTGCCAGTAGTATAGATTCGACACTCGCAGATACGCAGTATTTT
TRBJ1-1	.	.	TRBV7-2	CASSLAGQMKTEAFF	TGTGCCAGCAGCCTCGCCGGACAGATGAAGACTGAAGCTTTCTTT
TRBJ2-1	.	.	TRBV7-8	CASSRLQYLSYNEQFF	TGTGCCAGCAGCCGACTACAGTATCTCTCCTACAATGAGCAGTTCTTC
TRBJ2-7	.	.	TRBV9	CASSPAGVEQYF	TGTGCCAGCAGCCCAGCCGGGGTCGAGCAGTACTTC
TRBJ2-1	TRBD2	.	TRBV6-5	CASSPTSGGYNEQFF	TGTGCCAGCAGTCCCACTAGCGGGGGTTACAATGAGCAGTTCTTC
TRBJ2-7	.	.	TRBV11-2	CASGRGLDEQYF	TGTGCCAGCGGCCGCGGCCTGGACGAGCAGTACTTC
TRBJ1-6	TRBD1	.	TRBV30	CAWSMDRLGTLHF	TGTGCCTGGAGTATGGACAGGCTCGGAACCCTCCACTTT
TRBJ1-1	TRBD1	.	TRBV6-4	CASTRDSGMGTEAFF	TGTGCCAGCACCCGGGACAGCGGCATGGGCACTGAAGCTTTCTTT
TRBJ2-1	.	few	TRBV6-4	CASSTSGGPYNEQFF	TGTGCCAGCAGCACCTCCGGGGGACCATACAATGAGCAGTTCTTC
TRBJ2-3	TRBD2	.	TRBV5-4	CASSLVLAGGVAQYF	TGTGCCAGCAGCTTGGTACTAGCGGGGGGAGTCGCGCAGTATTTT